The clone carrying this T cell receptor (beta chain) turned up a few times. No antigen is known for it. Naive CD8 cells were CD45RO-negative, positively selected for CCR7, excluding terminally differentiated effector memory CD45RA+ cells. The source of the sample is a study of shared clonotypes between healthy human individuals. Findings of the study overall: Generation of non-shared clonotypes was less probable than generation of clonotypes shared by all four donors.

Generated by immunoSEQ multiplex PCR, the TCRdb table keeps only in-frame clones and is missing some. The sample consists of about 1.9 million clones, 93% of them appearing once. Material: naive CD8+ T cells from PBMCs. The receptor was derived from a man younger than 30 in good health. Some clones in this sample may be carry-over from other donors' samples.

CDR3 bases: TGTGCCAGCAGCTTGGGGGGGAAGCCTGAAGCTTTCTTT. Amino acids: CASSLGGKPEAFF. V usage is TRBV5-4 and J usage is TRBJ1-1, with D perhaps matching TRBD1 (5 bases). V was cut by 0 bases and J by 6 bases, with 9 bases left in between. Germline CDR1 reads SGHNT; CDR2 reads YYREEE (reference sequence). This CDR3 contains 13 residues.